The 10 T cell receptor beta chains below were found in one sample sequenced in a study of Ad26.COV2.S vaccination and SARS-CoV-2 variants. Data came from immunoSEQ multiplex PCR; TCRdb stores just in-frame clones and leaves some out. The sample shows around 320,000 clones, approximately 86% of them seen only once. Specified treatment: around 19 received Ad26.COV2.S at low or high dose, single or two shots; a few received placebo; per-sample allocation not given. Specimen acquisition occurred on day 63 following the initial vaccine or placebo injection. Sequences were derived from peripheral blood, sampled in a trial of Ad26.COV2.S vaccine versus placebo. Every receptor here comes from a person aged 18-60 years who received the Ad26.COV2.S COVID-19 vaccine or a placebo.

The table lists this clone with a few counts. This chain links TRBV5-1 with TRBJ1-2; the D gene is possibly TRBD1 (6 bases). Looked up from germline, CDR1 is SGHRS and CDR2 is YFSETQ. V was pared by 4 bases and J by 8 bases, with 18 bases between. The CDR3 spans 14 residues. DNA of the CDR3: TGCGCCAGCAGCAATACCGGGACAAGTAGCGGCTACACCTTC. Translation gives CASSNTGTSSGYTF.

The chain carries TRBV29-1 and TRBJ1-5, with TRBD1 matching over 10 bases. After removal of 4 bases from V and 1 base from J, the junction contained 13 bases not matched to a gene. CDR1 and CDR2 from the germline V gene are SQVTM and ANQGSEA. The CDR3 runs 18 residues. In nucleotides, the CDR3 is TGCAGCGTTGGGTGGGCCAAGGGACAGGGGATGAGCAATCAGCCCCAGCATTTT. This translates into CSVGWAKGQGMSNQPQHF. The complete variable domain, with remaining parts taken from reference TRBV29-1 and TRBJ1-5, reads SAVISQKPSRDICQRGTSLTIQCQVDSQVTMMFWYRQQPGQSLTLIATANQGSEATYESGFVIDKFPISRPNLTFSTLTVSNMSPEDSSIYLCSVGWAKGQGMSNQPQHFGDGTRLSIL.

The genes are TRBV9 and TRBJ2-7, with D maybe TRBD2 (5 bases). The CDR3 runs 14 residues. V was trimmed by 1 base and J by 0 bases, leaving 8 bases between them. CDR1 is SGDLS, CDR2 YYNGEE, per germline. The CDR3: CASSVLASSYEQYF. CDR3 bases: TGTGCCAGCAGCGTACTAGCCAGCTCCTACGAGCAGTACTTC.

The chain uses TRBV7-2 and TRBJ2-2; D ambiguous. The CDR3 sequence is 13 residues long. Trimming left V 7 bases short and J 3 bases short, with 9 bases between. Germline-derived CDR1 and CDR2 are SGHTA and FQGNSA. CDR3 residues: CASNPGYTGELFF. The CDR3 DNA reads as TGTGCCAGCAACCCCGGCTACACCGGGGAGCTGTTTTTT. Together with reference TRBV7-2 and TRBJ2-2, the CDR3 gives the full variable domain: GAGVSQSPSNKVTEKGKDVELRCDPISGHTALYWYRQSLGQGLEFLIYFQGNSAPDKSGLPSDRFSAERTGGSVSTLTIQRTQQEDSAVYLCASNPGYTGELFFGEGSRLTVL.

The J gene is TRBJ1-2, the V gene TRBV23-1; D not resolved. TRBV23-1 is recorded as an ORF, its role being uncertain. Trimming took off 9 bases at V and 6 bases at J, with 14 bases between the two ends. There are 12 residues in the CDR3. The CDR3 protein is CARLQLEDGYTF. The CDR3 DNA sequence: TGCGCCAGACTCCAGCTGGAGGATGGCTACACCTTC.

This clone appeared once. The rearrangement joins TRBV4-3 to TRBJ1-3, with 8 bases identical to TRBD1. Germline-derived CDR1 and CDR2 are LGHNA and YSLEER. The CDR3 is 15 amino acids. The ends lost 4 bases at V and 0 bases at J; junction bases unmatched: 2. The CDR3 reads CASSLGTGSGNTIYF. The DNA for the CDR3 is TGCGCCAGCAGCCTCGGGACAGGCTCTGGAAACACCATATATTTT.

The rearrangement uses TRBV6-6 and TRBJ1-1, with D perhaps matching TRBD1 (6 bases). This CDR3 has 13 residues. CDR1 is MNHNY, CDR2 SVGAGI, per germline (reference sequence). V was shortened by 6 bases and J by 6 bases, with 14 bases between the two germline ends. The CDR3 nucleotides read TGTGCCAGCAGACAGGGATCACTCGCTGAAGCTTTCTTT. Translation gives CASRQGSLAEAFF.

The J gene is TRBJ2-5, the V gene TRBV6-6; 7 positions agree with TRBD1. V was pared by 5 bases and J by 5 bases, with 20 bases of the junction left unmatched. The germline CDR1 and CDR2 sequences are MNHNY and SVGAGI (reference sequence). CDR3 length: 18 amino acids. The CDR3 nucleotides read TGTGCCAGCAGTCCCACCGGGACAGCCGTATGGGGGACGGAGACCCAGTACTTC. As protein: CASSPTGTAVWGTETQYF.

This CDR3 is CASSPSGTENNEQFF. The CDR3 bases are TGTGCCAGTAGTCCGTCCGGGACCGAGAACAATGAGCAGTTCTTC. V is TRBV19 and J is TRBJ2-1; D assignment may be TRBD1 or TRBD2 (5 bases each). V was pared by 5 bases and J by 5 bases, with 16 bases between. Germline CDR1 LNHDA, CDR2 SQIVND (reference sequence). This CDR3 is 15 amino acids long.

The genes are TRBV30 and TRBJ1-4; TRBD1 aligns across 9 bases. There are 13 residues in the CDR3. V dropped 2 bases and J dropped 7; count of bases not matched to a gene: 2. Germline loops: CDR1 GTSNPN, CDR2 SVGIG (reference sequence). The CDR3 sequence: CAWSHRGPEKLFF. As DNA, the CDR3 is TGTGCCTGGAGTCACAGGGGGCCTGAAAAACTGTTTTTT.